The next 23 T cell receptor beta chains were all read from a single sample in a study of beta chain features in type 1 diabetes. Expressed TCRB transcripts were sequenced because the isolated RNA had all been reverse transcribed beforehand. The data were produced by immunoSEQ multiplex PCR, yet TCRdb's version contains in-frame clones alone and is incomplete. The table records 130,000 or so clones, about 9.7% of them present only once. The sequenced sample was central memory CD4+ T cells from blood. Receptors were obtained from a woman in her 40s in good health.

This clone was observed a handful of times. This chain connects TRBV5-4 to TRBJ2-7, with D tentatively TRBD1 (5 bases). This CDR3 spans 13 amino acids. The germline V gene encodes CDR1 SGHNT and CDR2 YYREEE (reference sequence). Trimming shortened V by 0 bases and J by 9 bases, and 13 bases separated the two germline ends. The CDR3 nucleotides are TGTGCCAGCAGCTTGGAGGTGGAAAGGGGGCAGTACTTC. It translates to CASSLEVERGQYF.

This clone was observed at least ten times. V and J are TRBV7-6 and TRBJ1-6; 8 bases map to TRBD1. V lost 4 bases to trimming and J lost 8 bases; unmatched junction nucleotides: 7. The CDR3 has 15 residues. CDR1 is SGHVS, CDR2 FNYEAQ, per germline. CDR3: CASSSGQGAHSPLHF. CDR3 DNA sequence: TGTGCCAGCAGCTCGGGCCAGGGGGCCCATTCACCCCTCCACTTT.

V and J are TRBV18 and TRBJ2-6; D not certain. Germline values: CDR1 KGHSH, CDR2 LQKENI. V was pared by 3 bases and J by 2 bases, with 2 bases between. This CDR3 region has 13 residues. The CDR3 sequence is CASSPTGANVLTF. The CDR3 DNA sequence: TGTGCCAGCTCACCTACTGGGGCCAACGTCCTGACTTTC.

This chain uses TRBV4-2 with TRBJ2-6; 9 positions match TRBD1. J was trimmed by 0 bases and V by 3 bases; bases with no gene match: 24. The CDR3 contains 24 residues. CDR1 LGHNA and CDR2 YNFKEQ come from the germline V gene. This CDR3 is CASSQTIRRDRDPGFLSGANVLTF. Here the CDR3 DNA reads TGTGCCAGCAGCCAGACTATTCGGAGGGACAGGGACCCTGGATTTCTCTCTGGGGCCAACGTCCTGACTTTC.

This clone was counted many times. The chain joins TRBV7-9 to TRBJ1-2; possibly TRBD1 for D (5 bases). Germline assignment: CDR1 SEHNR and CDR2 FQNEAQ (reference sequence). The CDR3 is 15 amino acids. Trimming pared 1 base from V and 8 bases from J, leaving 17 bases between. CDR3 nucleotide sequence: TGTGCCAGCAGCTTAGGTACCAGGGTCCCTGGCGGCTACACCTTC. Amino acids: CASSLGTRVPGGYTF.

The chain joins TRBV6-5 to TRBJ1-5, with TRBD1 identical over 7 bases. Per germline, CDR1 MNHEY and CDR2 SVGAGI. V dropped 1 base and J dropped 3; count of bases not matched to a gene: 3. The CDR3 spans 15 residues. CDR3 nucleotide sequence: TGTGCCAGCAGTTACTTAGGACAGGTCAATCAGCCCCAGCATTTT. As protein: CASSYLGQVNQPQHF.

This rearrangement joins TRBV6-6 to TRBJ2-7; D is perhaps TRBD2 (6 bases). V lost 6 bases and J lost 6, with 18 bases in between. The CDR3 length is 14 residues. Germline V gene lookup returns CDR1 MNHNY and CDR2 SVGAGI (reference sequence). CDR3 protein: CASRPGRGVGEQYF. As DNA, the CDR3 is TGTGCCAGCAGACCTGGGCGGGGAGTGGGCGAGCAGTACTTC.

This clone was seen only a few times. This sequence joins TRBV5-5 and TRBJ2-7, with 7 nucleotides matching TRBD2. V shed 4 bases and J 4 bases; nucleotides not matched to a gene: 11. CDR3 length equals 15 residues. The germline V gene has CDR1 SGHKS and CDR2 YYEKEE (reference sequence). CDR3 sequence reads: CASSRSAGRLYEQYF. Here the CDR3 DNA reads TGTGCCAGCAGCCGTAGCGCCGGGAGGTTATACGAGCAGTACTTC.

The chain is built from TRBV27 and TRBJ1-2; unclear D gene. The CDR3 length is 16 residues. The germline V gene has CDR1 MNHEY and CDR2 SMNVEV (reference sequence). The V gene lost 7 bases and the J gene lost 8 bases, with 26 bases spanning the gap. The CDR3 spells CASIHRWREGRRGYTF. Here the CDR3 DNA reads TGTGCCAGCATTCACCGTTGGCGGGAGGGCCGACGAGGCTACACCTTC.

The chain joins TRBV7-9 to TRBJ1-2; D call uncertain. The CDR3 extends over 12 amino acids. Between the trimmed V and J ends, which lost 3 bases and 12 bases, there was a span of 14 bases. CDR1 and CDR2 (germline): SEHNR, FQNEAQ (reference sequence). CDR3 sequence: CASSFRSGVNTF. The CDR3 DNA reads as TGTGCCAGCAGCTTTCGAAGCGGGGTCAACACCTTC.

The chain joins TRBV9 to TRBJ2-3, with 10 bases fitting TRBD1. This CDR3 has 16 residues. The V and J ends lost 4 bases and 1 base, in that order; junction bases with no gene match: 6. CDR1 and CDR2 (germline): SGDLS, YYNGEE. CDR3 in amino acids: CASSPRGTGGTDTQYF. DNA for the CDR3: TGTGCCAGCAGCCCCCGGGGGACAGGGGGCACAGATACGCAGTATTTT.

V and J are TRBV10-3 and TRBJ1-4; D possibly corresponds to TRBD1 (5 bases). Trimming pared 3 bases from V and 7 bases from J, leaving 18 bases between. Germline-derived CDR1 and CDR2 are ENHRY and SYGVKD. The CDR3 runs to 16 residues. In DNA form, the CDR3 reads TGTGCCATCAGTGATCGGAGGGAAGGGGAGGGTGAAAAACTGTTTTTT. Protein: CAISDRREGEGEKLFF.

This clone was recorded a few times. The V gene is TRBV9, the J gene TRBJ2-4, with 13 bases lining up with TRBD2. V lost 0 bases, J lost 6 bases, and 0 bases stayed unmatched. The CDR3 sequence is 15 residues long. Germline assignment: CDR1 SGDLS and CDR2 YYNGEE. CDR3 in DNA: TGTGCCAGCAGCGTAGGGACTAGCGGGGGAAACATTCAGTACTTC. Its translation: CASSVGTSGGNIQYF.

The chain is built from TRBV5-8 and TRBJ1-5; tentative D call: TRBD1 (5 bases). The CDR3 runs to 15 residues. V shed 4 bases and J shed 6 bases, with 17 bases lying between them. CDR1 and CDR2 from the germline V gene are SGHTS and YDEGEE. The DNA for the CDR3 is TGTGCCAGCAGCCCCGATGGGGGGAGCGGTCAGCCCCAGCATTTT. Protein product: CASSPDGGSGQPQHF.

This clone was counted a few times. The genes are TRBV11-2 and TRBJ2-7; TRBD1 aligns across 10 bases. The V segment lost 3 bases and the J segment 9 bases; nucleotides outside the gene matches: 8. Germline CDR1 SGHAT, CDR2 FQNNGV. The CDR3 covers 14 residues. The CDR3 sequence: CASSLGTGVERQYF. The CDR3 DNA is TGTGCCAGCAGCTTGGGGACAGGGGTCGAGCGGCAGTACTTC.

The rearrangement uses TRBV12-5 and TRBJ1-2, with 9 bases aligning to TRBD1. Germline V gene lookup returns CDR1 LGHNT and CDR2 FRNRAP. This CDR3 comprises 13 residues. After removal of 7 bases from V and 4 bases from J, the junction contained 4 bases not matched to a gene. The CDR3 region is CASVRDRAYGYTF. CDR3 bases: TGTGCTAGTGTCCGGGACAGGGCCTATGGCTACACCTTC.

As regards this clone: The same CDR3 also results from other DNA sequences found in this sample. The chain couples TRBV7-2 to TRBJ2-3, with 8 bases matching TRBD2. Germline CDR1 reads SGHTA; CDR2 reads FQGNSA. The CDR3 loop spans 16 amino acids. The J segment lost 1 base and the V segment lost 0 bases, leaving 3 bases of the junction unmatched. For the CDR3, the DNA is TGTGCCAGCAGCTTAGCCCCACTAGCGGGCACAGATACGCAGTATTTT. Translated: CASSLAPLAGTDTQYF.

This chain links TRBV4-1 with TRBJ2-1; D call uncertain. Germline V gene data show CDR1 as MGHRA and CDR2 as YSYEKL. V gave up 4 bases and J gave up 3 bases, with 19 bases separating them. CDR3 size: 17 residues. CDR3 nucleotide sequence: TGCGCCAGCAGCCCAGTGGTAAGTCTACACTACTACAATGAGCAGTTCTTC. The encoded protein is CASSPVVSLHYYNEQFF.

J is TRBJ2-2 and V is TRBV5-6; D might be TRBD2 (5 bases). V lost 2 bases, J lost 5 bases, and 7 bases lay in between. The CDR3 extends over 13 amino acids. Germline V gene lookup returns CDR1 SGHDT and CDR2 YYEEEE. CDR3 DNA sequence: TGTGCCAGCAGCTTCGGGGAAACCGGGGAGCTGTTTTTT. Its translation is CASSFGETGELFF.

In this sample, this clone turned up once. This chain uses TRBV5-6 with TRBJ1-5; tentatively, D is TRBD1 (6 bases). From germline, CDR1 is SGHDT and CDR2 YYEEEE. V dropped 0 bases and J dropped 5 bases, with 12 bases sitting between them. CDR3 length: 15 amino acids. In nucleotides, the CDR3 is TGTGCCAGCAGCTTGGGGACAGAACAATATCAGCCCCAGCATTTT. Protein: CASSLGTEQYQPQHF.

The chain is built from TRBV5-1 and TRBJ2-3; TRBD2 matches 12 bases. The V gene's germline CDR1 is SGHRS and CDR2 YFSETQ. This CDR3 contains 15 residues. The ends lost 4 bases at V and 2 bases at J; junction bases unmatched: 2. The CDR3: CASSRLAGDTDTQYF. CDR3 nucleotide sequence: TGCGCCAGCAGCCGACTAGCGGGGGACACAGATACGCAGTATTTT.

This clone was seen more than once but under ten times. The CDR3 DNA is TGTGCCAGCAGCACCAACTGGGACAGGGTTAACTATGGCTACACCTTC. It encodes CASSTNWDRVNYGYTF. The rearrangement links TRBV5-8 to TRBJ1-2; 9 nucleotides align to TRBD1. There are 16 residues in the CDR3. The V gene end was trimmed by 4 bases and the J gene end by 1 base; junction bases not matched to a gene: 8. The germline CDR1 and CDR2 sequences are SGHTS and YDEGEE. Combining the CDR3 with reference TRBV5-8 and TRBJ1-2 gives the whole variable domain EAGVTQSPTHLIKTRGQQATLRCSPISGHTSVYWYQQALGLGLQFLLWYDEGEERNRGNFPPRFSGRQFPNYSSELNVNALELEDSALYLCASSTNWDRVNYGYTFGSGTRLTVV.

This clone was recorded many times. The chain carries TRBV11-2 and TRBJ2-3; a weak D match, TRBD1 (5 bases). The CDR3 totals 15 residues. Trimming shortened V by 5 bases and J by 2 bases, and 14 bases separated the two germline ends. Per germline, CDR1 SGHAT and CDR2 FQNNGV. The CDR3: CASSLRTSSTDTQYF. DNA of the CDR3: TGTGCCAGCAGCCTGAGGACAAGTTCCACAGATACGCAGTATTTT.